These 13 T cell receptor beta chains were sequenced from one sample in a study of T-cell memory formation after mild COVID-19 (dated by TCRdb to the early 2020s). The library came from 5' RACE. The instrument given in TCRdb is Illumina NovaSeq 6000. Starting from the raw public reads, TCRdb applied fastp trimming at Q25, assembled clones with MiXCR and retained in-frame beta chains. CDR3 protein sequences are deduplicated, and each keeps its most common genes and DNA. This sample holds roughly 99,000 distinct CDR3 sequences; approximately 14% were observed only once. The ten largest clonotypes hold 30% to 45% of the sample. Source material: PBMCs or a T cell subset sorted from them (not recorded which). The receptors were sampled from a man between 18 and 29 years old who had mild COVID-19 (a few samples of this study predate the infection). The sample titles of this study are shuffled in the database, so cell type and time point are left out; the donor was told from shared clones.

In DNA form, the CDR3 reads TGCGCCAGCAGTACCCGGCACGGGAATGAAAAACTGTTTTTT. Translated, it gives CASSTRHGNEKLFF. The chain couples TRBV4-1 to TRBJ1-4; D remains ambiguous. CDR3 length equals 14 residues. Germline V lookup: CDR1 MGHRA, CDR2 YSYEKL. V dropped 6 bases and J dropped 5 bases, with 13 bases sitting between them.

There are a few counts of this clonotype. The rearrangement joins TRBV11-2 to TRBJ2-5; 10 bases are a match to TRBD1. Germline lookup yields CDR1 SGHAT and CDR2 FQNNGV. The CDR3 covers 13 residues. V lost 8 bases to trimming and J lost 4 bases; unmatched junction nucleotides: 4. DNA of the CDR3: TGTGCCAGCCGACAGGGGGCGGGAGAGACCCAGTACTTC. Protein product: CASRQGAGETQYF.

This clonotype was counted many times. The chain is built from TRBV27 and TRBJ2-7, with TRBD1 matching over 7 bases. CDR3 length: 14 amino acids. Per the germline V gene, CDR1 is MNHEY and CDR2 is SMNVEV (reference sequence). Losses at the gene ends were 5 bases for V and 6 bases for J; bases not matched to a gene: 10. Here the CDR3 DNA reads TGTGCCAGCAGTGCACAGGGGAGCTATGGCGAGCAGTACTTC. It encodes CASSAQGSYGEQYF.

This clonotype has a handful of counts. This sequence joins TRBV27 and TRBJ2-5, with 10 bases that match TRBD2. Per germline, CDR1 MNHEY and CDR2 SMNVEV (reference sequence). CDR3 size: 16 residues. The trim removed 3 bases at V and 4 bases at J, leaving 8 bases unmatched. CDR3 DNA sequence: TGTGCCAGCAGTTTCGGCAGCGGGGGGGCAGGAGAGACCCAGTACTTC. Translated: CASSFGSGGAGETQYF.

In this sample, this clonotype turned up many times. This chain's CDR3 is CASSPGTRISGANVLTF. Written as DNA, the CDR3 is TGTGCCAGCAGCCCCGGGACTAGAATTTCAGGGGCCAACGTCCTGACTTTC. The chain joins TRBV6-2 or TRBV6-3 to TRBJ2-6; 8 bases are a match to TRBD2. The CDR3 has 17 residues. CDR1 is MNHEY, CDR2 SVGEGT, per germline. V shed 6 bases, J shed 4 bases, and the junction held 11 bases outside the gene matches.

V is TRBV7-2 and J is TRBJ2-7, with 9 nucleotides matching TRBD2. The germline V gene has CDR1 SGHTA and CDR2 FQGNSA. The CDR3 extends over 15 amino acids. The trim removed 6 bases at V and 1 base at J, leaving 7 bases unmatched. Here the CDR3 reads CASRKGGGASYEQYF. CDR3 nucleotides: TGTGCCAGCAGGAAAGGCGGGGGGGCTTCCTACGAGCAGTACTTC.

This clonotype was picked up a small number of times. The chain recombines TRBV7-9 with TRBJ1-1, with D unresolved. In germline, CDR1 is SEHNR, CDR2 FQNEAQ (reference sequence). Trimming removed 5 bases at V and 3 bases at J, with 19 bases between. This CDR3 is 16 amino acids long. The CDR3 loop reads CASSGFRVPLYTEAFF. The CDR3 DNA follows: TGTGCCAGCAGCGGGTTCCGGGTCCCCCTGTACACTGAAGCTTTCTTT.

J is TRBJ1-5 and V is TRBV3-1, with 9 bases matching TRBD1. The trim removed 3 bases at V and 7 bases at J, leaving 7 bases unmatched. Per germline, CDR1 LGHDT and CDR2 YNNKEL (reference sequence). The CDR3 runs to 15 residues. The CDR3 coding sequence is TGTGCCAGCAGCCAGAGACAGGGGGTAGGACAGCCCCAGCATTTT. As protein: CASSQRQGVGQPQHF.

The chain joins TRBV12-3 or TRBV12-4 to TRBJ1-5; 7 nucleotides match TRBD1. The CDR3 length is 15 residues. V trimming: 4 bases; J trimming: 6 bases; junction bases outside the gene matches: 9. The CDR3 bases are TGTGCCAGCAGTTCACCCCAGGGGGGTTCTCAGCCCCAGCATTTT. Protein sequence: CASSSPQGGSQPQHF.

This clonotype was found many times. The chain carries TRBV12-3 or TRBV12-4 and TRBJ2-2; D may be TRBD2 (6 bases). Trimming took off 2 bases at V and 7 bases at J, with 11 bases between the two ends. The CDR3 has 14 amino acids. This chain's CDR3 is CASSLSGRSGELFF. The CDR3, as DNA: TGTGCCAGCAGTTTATCGGGGAGGAGCGGGGAGCTGTTTTTT.

This clonotype was recorded a few times. As DNA, the CDR3 is TGCGCCAGCAGCTTGGGGGGACCGAGCTCCTACAATGAGCAGTTCTTC. Translated: CASSLGGPSSYNEQFF. This rearrangement joins TRBV5-1 to TRBJ2-1, with D possibly being TRBD1 or TRBD2 (5 bases each). Germline V gene sequence: CDR1 SGHRS, CDR2 YFSETQ. The CDR3 length is 16 residues. The germline V and J ends were trimmed by 0 bases and 0 bases, with 10 bases remaining between them.

This clonotype has just one count. The chain links TRBV10-2 to TRBJ2-3; D ambiguous. The ends were cut back, 8 bases at V and 4 bases at J, with 10 bases in the middle. From germline, CDR1 is WSHSY and CDR2 SAAADI. CDR3 length: 12 amino acids. CDR3 in amino acids: CASGRAPDTQYF. The CDR3 region has the DNA TGCGCCAGCGGACGGGCACCAGATACGCAGTATTTT.

This clonotype was seen a handful of times. The rearrangement joins TRBV12-3 or TRBV12-4 to TRBJ1-1; D not certain. CDR3 size: 14 residues. The V and J ends lost 6 bases and 1 base respectively, with 12 bases between them. This chain's CDR3 is CASSTGGPNTEAFF. CDR3 DNA sequence: TGTGCCAGCAGCACGGGAGGCCCGAACACTGAAGCTTTCTTT.